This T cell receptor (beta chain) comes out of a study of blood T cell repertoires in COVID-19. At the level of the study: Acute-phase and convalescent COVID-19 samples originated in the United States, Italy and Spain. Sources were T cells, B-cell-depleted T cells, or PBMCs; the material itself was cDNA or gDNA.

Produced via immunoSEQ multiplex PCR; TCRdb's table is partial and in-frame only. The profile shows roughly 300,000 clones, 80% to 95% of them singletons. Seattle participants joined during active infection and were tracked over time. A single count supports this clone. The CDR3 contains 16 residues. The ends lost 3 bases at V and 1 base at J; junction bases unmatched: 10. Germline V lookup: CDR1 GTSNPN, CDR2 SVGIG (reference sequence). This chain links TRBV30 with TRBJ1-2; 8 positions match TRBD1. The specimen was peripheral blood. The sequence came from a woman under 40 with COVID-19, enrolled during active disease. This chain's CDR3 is CAWSQGAGTINYGYTF. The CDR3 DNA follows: TGTGCCTGGAGCCAGGGGGCAGGAACGATTAACTATGGCTACACCTTC.